The 9 T cell receptor beta chains reported below all come from one sample, sequenced in a study of shared clonotypes between healthy human individuals. Positive CCR7 selection of CD45RO-negative cells yielded the naive CD8 cells, and terminally differentiated effector memory CD45RA+ cells were excluded. Method: immunoSEQ multiplex PCR; TCRdb's copy keeps in-frame clones and lacks some. The repertoire holds about 600,000 clones, 95% seen once, with approximately 0.1% in the top ten. Sample: naive CD8+ T cells sorted from blood. The origin of the receptors is a woman aged 25 to 45 in good health.

The chain joins TRBV7-2 to TRBJ2-7, with 13 nucleotides matching TRBD2. This CDR3 has 15 residues. J lost 7 bases, V lost 3 bases, and 6 bases had no gene match. Germline V gene data show CDR1 as SGHTA and CDR2 as FQGNSA. The CDR3 DNA reads TGTGCCAGCAGCTTGGGGACTAGCGGGAACTCGGAGCAGTACTTC. Protein sequence: CASSLGTSGNSEQYF.

This clone was seen just once. This chain links TRBV2 with TRBJ1-5; TRBD1 might be the D (5 bases). Trimming removed 0 bases from V and 1 base from J, with 10 bases in between. The CDR3 extends over 16 amino acids. Germline assignment: CDR1 SNHLY and CDR2 FYNNEI. The CDR3 region is CASSEAPGRSNQPQHF. CDR3 sequence (DNA): TGTGCCAGCAGTGAAGCGCCGGGACGGAGCAATCAGCCCCAGCATTTT.

The rearrangement joins TRBV5-6 to TRBJ2-1, with 12 bases identical to TRBD2. Germline V gives CDR1 SGHDT, CDR2 YYEEEE. The CDR3 runs 16 residues. The J segment lost 7 bases and the V segment lost 4 bases, leaving 9 bases of the junction unmatched. Here the CDR3 DNA reads TGTGCCAGCAGCGGCAGGACTAGCGGGATTGATAATGAGCAGTTCTTC. This encodes CASSGRTSGIDNEQFF.

This chain connects TRBV5-6 to TRBJ1-5; possible D gene TRBD1, 6 bases. The CDR3 has 15 amino acids. With 0 bases removed from V and 3 bases from J, the gap between germline ends came to 10 bases. Looked up from germline, CDR1 is SGHDT and CDR2 is YYEEEE. The CDR3 bases are TGTGCCAGCAGCTTGGCGGGACACTTCAATCAGCCCCAGCATTTT. Encoded protein: CASSLAGHFNQPQHF.

This chain links TRBV7-9 with TRBJ2-7, with 7 bases identical to TRBD2. The trim removed 5 bases at V and 4 bases at J, leaving 5 bases unmatched. Germline V gene lookup returns CDR1 SEHNR and CDR2 FQNEAQ (reference sequence). There are 13 residues in the CDR3. CDR3 protein: CASSEAGHYEQYF. CDR3 in DNA: TGTGCCAGCAGCGAAGCGGGGCATTACGAGCAGTACTTC.

The chain couples TRBV27 to TRBJ2-3; TRBD2 matches at 13 bases. Per the germline V gene, CDR1 is MNHEY and CDR2 is SMNVEV (reference sequence). V shed 6 bases, J shed 4 bases, and the junction held 4 bases outside the gene matches. The CDR3 runs 15 residues. The CDR3 region is CASRLAGGPADTQYF. The DNA of the CDR3 is TGTGCCAGCAGACTAGCGGGAGGGCCGGCAGATACGCAGTATTTT.

J is TRBJ2-5 and V is TRBV29-1; D may be TRBD1 (6 bases). CDR3 length: 14 amino acids. V was shortened by 6 bases and J by 3 bases, with 17 bases between the two germline ends. Germline assignment: CDR1 SQVTM and CDR2 ANQGSEA. The CDR3 loop is CSVETRGREETQYF. The CDR3 DNA reads TGCAGCGTCGAAACCAGGGGCCGGGAAGAGACCCAGTACTTC.

The V gene is TRBV10-3, the J gene TRBJ2-7; no reliable D call. CDR3 length: 14 residues. V was trimmed by 2 bases and J by 2 bases, leaving 10 bases between them. Germline CDR1 ENHRY, CDR2 SYGVKD. As DNA, the CDR3 is TGTGCCATCAGTGAGGAGACACGGACCTACGAGCAGTACTTC. Encoded protein: CAISEETRTYEQYF.

Remarks on this clone: The germline gene is not matched at one end of the junction; a read error may be the cause. The chain joins TRBV19 to TRBJ2-1, with 11 nucleotides matching TRBD2. The CDR3 length is 16 residues. Germline V gene sequence: CDR1 LNHDA, CDR2 SQIVND (reference sequence). CDR3 in DNA: TGTGCCAGTACCAATTTAGCGGGAGGGTCCTCCAATGAGCAGTTCTTC. Translating gives CASTNLAGGSSNEQFF.